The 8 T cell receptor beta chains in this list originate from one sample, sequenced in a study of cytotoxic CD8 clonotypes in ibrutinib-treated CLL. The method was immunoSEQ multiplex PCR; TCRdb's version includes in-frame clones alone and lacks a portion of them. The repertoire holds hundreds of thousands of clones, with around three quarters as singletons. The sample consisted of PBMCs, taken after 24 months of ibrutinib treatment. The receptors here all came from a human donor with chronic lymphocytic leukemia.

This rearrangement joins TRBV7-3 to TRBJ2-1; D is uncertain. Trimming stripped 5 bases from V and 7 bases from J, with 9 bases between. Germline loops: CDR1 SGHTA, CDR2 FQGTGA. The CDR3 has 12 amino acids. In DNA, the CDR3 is TGTGCCAGCAGCCCCGGAACGAATGAGCAGTTCTTC. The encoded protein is CASSPGTNEQFF.

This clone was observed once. CDR3 loop: CASSLGGGDQPQHF. The CDR3 DNA reads as TGTGCCAGCAGCTTGGGGGGTGGGGATCAGCCCCAGCATTTT. The gene calls are TRBV5-4 and TRBJ1-5; no clear D. This CDR3 is 14 amino acids long. Germline V gene lookup returns CDR1 SGHNT and CDR2 YYREEE (reference sequence). Trimming took off 0 bases at V and 5 bases at J, with 9 bases between the two ends.

The CDR3 region has the DNA TGTGCCAGCAGCCCGCCTCCCCACGAGCAGTACTTC. This translates into CASSPPPHEQYF. The chain carries TRBV7-9 and TRBJ2-7; D call uncertain. This CDR3 comprises 12 residues. The germline V gene has CDR1 SEHNR and CDR2 FQNEAQ (reference sequence). The ends were cut back, 5 bases at V and 5 bases at J, with 10 bases in the middle.

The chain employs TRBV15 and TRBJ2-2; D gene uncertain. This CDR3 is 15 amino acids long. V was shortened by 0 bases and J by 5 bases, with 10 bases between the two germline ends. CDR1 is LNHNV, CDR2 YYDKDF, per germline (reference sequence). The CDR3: CATSRDGEITGELFF. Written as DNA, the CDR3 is TGTGCCACCAGCAGAGATGGTGAGATTACCGGGGAGCTGTTTTTT.

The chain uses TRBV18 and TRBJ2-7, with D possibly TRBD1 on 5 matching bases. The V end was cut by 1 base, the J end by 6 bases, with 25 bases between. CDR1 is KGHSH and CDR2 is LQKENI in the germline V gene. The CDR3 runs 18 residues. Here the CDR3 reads CASSPLGFFTGTLVEQYF. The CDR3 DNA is TGTGCCAGCTCACCACTGGGGTTCTTCACAGGTACGCTTGTCGAGCAGTACTTC.

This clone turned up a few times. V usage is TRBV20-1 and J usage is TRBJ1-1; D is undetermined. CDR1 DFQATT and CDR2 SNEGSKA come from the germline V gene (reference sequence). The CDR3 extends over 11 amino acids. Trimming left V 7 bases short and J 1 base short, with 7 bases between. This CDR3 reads CSVKWNTEAFF. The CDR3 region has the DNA TGCAGTGTTAAATGGAACACTGAAGCTTTCTTT.

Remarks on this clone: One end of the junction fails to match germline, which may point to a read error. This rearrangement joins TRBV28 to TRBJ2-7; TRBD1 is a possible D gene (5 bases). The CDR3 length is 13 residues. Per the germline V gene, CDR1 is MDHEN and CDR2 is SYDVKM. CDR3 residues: CASSLRQGGSPSF. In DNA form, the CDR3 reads TGTGCCAGCAGTTTGAGGCAGGGTGGTTCCCCGAGCTTC.

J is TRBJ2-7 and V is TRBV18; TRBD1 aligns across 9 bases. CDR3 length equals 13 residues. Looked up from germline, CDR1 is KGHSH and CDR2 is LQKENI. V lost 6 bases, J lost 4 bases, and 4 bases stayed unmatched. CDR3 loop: CASSAGQGYEQYF. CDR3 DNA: TGTGCCAGCTCCGCAGGACAGGGGTACGAGCAGTACTTC. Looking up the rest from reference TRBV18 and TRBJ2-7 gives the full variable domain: NAGVMQNPRHLVRRRGQEARLRCSPMKGHSHVYWYRQLPEEGLKFMVYLQKENIIDESGMPKERFSAEFPKEGPSILRIQQVVRGDSAAYFCASSAGQGYEQYFGPGTRLTVT.